This paragraph covers one T cell receptor beta chain sequence. This record comes from a study of control samples from healthy donors and cancer patients. The CDR3 has 14 amino acids. Per the germline V gene, CDR1 is SGHRS and CDR2 is YFSETQ. Between the trimmed V and J ends, which lost 0 bases and 8 bases, there was a span of 14 bases. Sequenced by immunoSEQ multiplex PCR; TCRdb stores in-frame clones only, minus some. The table has 110,000 to 150,000 clones, 94% seen once. Source material: blood. J is TRBJ1-2 and V is TRBV5-1; a possible D gene is TRBD1 (5 bases). The source of this sequence is a man aged 40-49 years in good health. The CDR3 reads CASSLAAGTGGYTF. CDR3 in DNA: TGCGCCAGCAGCTTGGCCGCGGGGACGGGAGGCTACACCTTC.